This T cell receptor beta chain was profiled in a study of T cell responses to AZD1222 COVID-19 vaccine (dated by TCRdb to the early 2020s). For the wider study: A total of more than 230 trial participants underwent TCR sequencing, of whom under 220 had received two doses of AZD1222 and about 25 had received two doses of the MenACWY control vaccine. Trial participants were enrolled by age into subgroups of 18-55, 56-69 and 70-plus years, and around 150, 28 and 57 TCR-sequenced participants, respectively, were included in these subgroups. General conclusions and limits of the study: Participants were mostly white British, with more females than males. The authors suggested clonal diversity may have been underestimated. Spike-specific TCR breadth and depth rose significantly after two AZD1222 doses compared with day 0 and with MenACWY recipients. Reportedly, close to half of the unique spike-specific TCRs recognized epitopes lying outside the regions that are mutated in the B.1.351 and B.1.1.7 variants. Vaccine-associated CD4 TCRs spanned the whole spike protein, with dominant responses in regions 160-218 and 743-854. The 56-69-year group was small, and its depth increase did not reach significance, likely because of low power. Only six AZD1222 recipients were SARS-CoV-2 seropositive at baseline, limiting conclusions about previously exposed vaccinees. No day 14 peak-response samples were available, so repertoires were characterized only after the peak T cell response.

From the cysteine up to the phenylalanine, the CDR3 has a length of 17 residues. The sequence is cut down to CDR3 DNA, 51 bases in frame from base 1. The time point label for this specimen denotes: about 28 days (+/-7) after the second vaccine dose. Because spike-specific TCR depth and breadth did not differ between the two schedules, AZD1222 recipients who got a second dose at roughly 4 weeks were pooled with those who got a second dose at roughly 12 weeks. Vaccinee samples came from UK trials COV001 and COV002, including a single-blind randomized controlled phase 2/3 trial of AZD1222 (ChAdOx1 nCoV-19) in healthy adults. For TCRbeta chain sequencing, PBMC samples from trial participants were taken at day 0 and at day 28 after the second dose. Points on this clone: It has no known antigen specificity. Base qualities are not at hand, and no much larger clone is one base apart.

The CDR3 regions of human TCRbeta chains were analyzed by immunosequencing. Per the original workflow: TCRs in the repertoires were matched against a reference library of SARS-CoV-2-specific TCRs that had been generated with the MIRA antigen-specificity platform. Breadth meant the fraction of unique TCRs that were SARS-CoV-2-associated, whereas depth meant the fraction of total T cells that were SARS-CoV-2-associated. Using the MIRA data, each spike-specific TCR was mapped to the spike region that the TCR reacts to and placed in a CD4 or CD8 class. Log10-transformed breadth and depth values were compared by one-way ANOVA with Sidak's multiple comparisons tests. Imported from immuneACCESS, the table was reduced by TCRdb to in-frame sequences with V and J called. These copies leave out some clones; in studies compared against another copy, an unresolved V gene accounts for under half, and the cause of the remainder is not known. The DNA gave D and trimming, while V, J and clone size come from that table. The sample includes around 84,000 clones, with approximately 85% observed a single time. About 10% of the sample is held by the ten biggest clonotypes.

Recombination linked TRBV21-1 to TRBJ2-3; TRBD2, the table's D call, lacks a check against the DNA. TRBV21-1 corresponds to a pseudogene. The TCR comes from an adult who received the AZD1222 COVID-19 vaccine. Sequenced material: peripheral blood, taken 28 days after the second AZD1222 dose. The CDR3 has the sequence CASSNCGLYLSTDTQYF. The sequenced DNA is TGTGCCAGCAGCAATTGCGGGTTATATCTTAGCACAGATACGCAGTATTTT.